This TCR beta chain was sequenced in a study of blood T cell repertoires in COVID-19. Sequenced by immunoSEQ multiplex PCR; TCRdb stores in-frame clones only, minus some. The sample lists roughly 80,000 clones, roughly four fifths occurring once. Germline V gene sequence: CDR1 SNHLY, CDR2 FYNNEI. The CDR3 consists of 15 residues. The germline V and J ends were trimmed by 9 bases and 1 base, with 17 bases remaining between them. The receptor comes from a human donor in a cohort sampled during active COVID-19. The genes are TRBV2 and TRBJ2-3, with D unclear. The sequencing input was peripheral blood. CDR3: CARNPASLGTDTQYF. For the CDR3, the DNA is TGTGCCAGAAACCCCGCTAGTCTCGGCACAGATACGCAGTATTTT.